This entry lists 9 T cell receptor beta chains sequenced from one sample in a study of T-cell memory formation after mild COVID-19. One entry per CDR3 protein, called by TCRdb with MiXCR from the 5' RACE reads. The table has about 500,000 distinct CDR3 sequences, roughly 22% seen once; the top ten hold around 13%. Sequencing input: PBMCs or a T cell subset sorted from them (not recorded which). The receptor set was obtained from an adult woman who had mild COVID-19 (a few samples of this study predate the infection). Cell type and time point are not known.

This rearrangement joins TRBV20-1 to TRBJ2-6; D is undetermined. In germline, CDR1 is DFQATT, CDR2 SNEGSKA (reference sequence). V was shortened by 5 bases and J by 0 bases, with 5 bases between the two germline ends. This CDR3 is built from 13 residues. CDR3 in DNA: TGCAGTGCTCCCTACTCTGGGGCCAACGTCCTGACTTTC. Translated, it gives CSAPYSGANVLTF.

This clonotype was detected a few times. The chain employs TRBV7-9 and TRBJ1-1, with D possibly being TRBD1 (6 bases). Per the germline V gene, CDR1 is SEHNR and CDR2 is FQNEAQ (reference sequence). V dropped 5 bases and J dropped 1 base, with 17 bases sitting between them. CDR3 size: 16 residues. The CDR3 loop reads CASSPTLGQRNTEAFF. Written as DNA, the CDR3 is TGTGCCAGCAGCCCCACCTTAGGACAGCGGAACACTGAAGCTTTCTTT. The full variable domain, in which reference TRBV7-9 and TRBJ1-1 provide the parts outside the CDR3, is DTGVSQNPRHKITKRGQNVTFRCDPISEHNRLYWYRQTLGQGPEFLTYFQNEAQLEKSRLLSDRFSAERPKGSFSTLEIQRTEQGDSAMYLCASSPTLGQRNTEAFFGQGTRLTVV.

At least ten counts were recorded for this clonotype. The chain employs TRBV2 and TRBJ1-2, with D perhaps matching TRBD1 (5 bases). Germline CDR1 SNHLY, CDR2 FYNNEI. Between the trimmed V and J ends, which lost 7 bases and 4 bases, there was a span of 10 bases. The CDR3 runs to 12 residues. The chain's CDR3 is CASTRQRYGYTF. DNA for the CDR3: TGTGCCAGCACTCGACAGCGCTATGGCTACACCTTC.

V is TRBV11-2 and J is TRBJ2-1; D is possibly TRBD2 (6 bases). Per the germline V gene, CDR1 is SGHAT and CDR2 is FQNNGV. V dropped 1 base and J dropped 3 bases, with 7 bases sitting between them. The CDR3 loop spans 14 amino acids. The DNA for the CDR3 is TGTGCCAGCAGCTTAGCTAGCGACTACAATGAGCAGTTCTTC. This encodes CASSLASDYNEQFF.

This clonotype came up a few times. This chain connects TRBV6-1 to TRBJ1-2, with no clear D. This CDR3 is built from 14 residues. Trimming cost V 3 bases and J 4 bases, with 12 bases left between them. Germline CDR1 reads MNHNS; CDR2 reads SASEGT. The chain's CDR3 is CASSDLTRAYGYTF. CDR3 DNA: TGTGCCAGCAGTGACCTAACAAGGGCCTATGGCTACACCTTC.

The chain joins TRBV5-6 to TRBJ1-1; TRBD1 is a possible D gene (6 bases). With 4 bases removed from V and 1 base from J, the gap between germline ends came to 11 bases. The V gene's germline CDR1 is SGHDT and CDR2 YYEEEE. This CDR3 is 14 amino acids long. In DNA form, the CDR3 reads TGTGCCAGCAGCCGAAAGGACAGGAACACTGAAGCTTTCTTT. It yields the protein CASSRKDRNTEAFF.

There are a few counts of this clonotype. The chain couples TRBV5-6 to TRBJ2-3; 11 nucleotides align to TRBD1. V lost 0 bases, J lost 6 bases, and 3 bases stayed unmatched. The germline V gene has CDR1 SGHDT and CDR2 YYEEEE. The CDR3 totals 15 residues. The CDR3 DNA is TGTGCCAGCAGCTTGGGGACAGGGGGCTATGATACGCAGTATTTT. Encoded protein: CASSLGTGGYDTQYF.

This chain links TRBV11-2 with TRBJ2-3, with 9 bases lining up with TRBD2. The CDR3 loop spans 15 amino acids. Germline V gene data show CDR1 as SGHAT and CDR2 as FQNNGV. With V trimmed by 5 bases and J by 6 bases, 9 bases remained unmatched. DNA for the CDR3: TGTGCCAGCAGCCCTATAGCGGGGGCGGGGGATACGCAGTATTTT. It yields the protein CASSPIAGAGDTQYF.

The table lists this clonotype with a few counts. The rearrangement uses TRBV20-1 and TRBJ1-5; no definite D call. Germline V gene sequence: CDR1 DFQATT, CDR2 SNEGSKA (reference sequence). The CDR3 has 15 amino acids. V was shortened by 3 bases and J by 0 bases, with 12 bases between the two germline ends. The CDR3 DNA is TGCAGTGCTAGCCAAAGGGTTGTTAGCAATCAGCCCCAGCATTTT. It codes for CSASQRVVSNQPQHF.